Sequencing of this T cell receptor (beta chain) was carried out in a study of cytomegalovirus exposure and HLA in healthy donors. Turning to the study itself: Among over 300 genotyped donors, around 81% fell in the Caucasian-associated ancestry cluster.

About this clone itself: The antigen is undetermined.

A multiplex PCR was run with 60 Vbeta primers and 13 Jbeta primers. Sequencing used immunoSEQ multiplex PCR; TCRdb keeps in-frame clones, though not all of them. The listing contains 55,000 to 85,000 clones. Study-wide points: Most of the TCR beta V segments (in an earlier analysis) were productive either about 87% or about 30% of the time. In a later analysis, HLA-associated beta chains showed higher expansion and lower generation probabilities than comparable chains.

V lost 3 bases and J lost 4; bases outside the gene matches: 9. CDR3 length: 16 amino acids. Germline-derived CDR1 and CDR2 are SGHTA and FQGNSA. The gene calls are TRBV7-2 and TRBJ2-5; TRBD1 matches at 9 bases. Sequencing used PBMCs. This clonotype originated in a female donor in good health and CMV-seropositive. CDR3 loop: CASSLTGGGHGETQYF. In DNA form, the CDR3 reads TGTGCCAGCAGCTTGACAGGGGGGGGGCACGGAGAGACCCAGTACTTC.